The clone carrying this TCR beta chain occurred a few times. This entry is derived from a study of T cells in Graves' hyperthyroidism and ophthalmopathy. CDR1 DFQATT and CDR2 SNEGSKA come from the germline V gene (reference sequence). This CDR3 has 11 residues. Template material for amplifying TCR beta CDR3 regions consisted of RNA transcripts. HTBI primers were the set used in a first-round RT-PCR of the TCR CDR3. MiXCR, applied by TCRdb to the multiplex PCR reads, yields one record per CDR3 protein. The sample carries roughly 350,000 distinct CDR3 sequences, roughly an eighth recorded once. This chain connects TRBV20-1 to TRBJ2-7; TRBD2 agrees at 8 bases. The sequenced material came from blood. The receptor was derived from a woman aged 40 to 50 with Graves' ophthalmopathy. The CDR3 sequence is CGIRGGAEQYF. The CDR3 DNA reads TGCGGGATCCGGGGGGGCGCCGAGCAGTACTTC.